Listed below are T cell receptor beta chains from one sample, sequenced in a study of T cells in Graves' hyperthyroidism and ophthalmopathy. One entry per CDR3 protein results from TCRdb running MiXCR on the multiplex PCR reads. The top ten hold about 7.9% of the sample, which has 560,000 or so distinct CDR3 sequences, around 42% seen once. The sample consisted of peripheral blood or thyroid tissue (not recorded which). Source of these receptors: a young woman with Graves' hyperthyroidism. The CDR3 runs from the conserved cysteine through the conserved F or W. The D gene is left open where the match is weak. Expanded clones are given a class, and other clones once, few, many or no size at all.

j_gene | abundance | v_gene | d_gene | CDR3aa | CDR3nt
TRBJ1-6 | - | TRBV25-1 | - | CASGGYSYNSPLHF | TGTGCCAGCGGGGGCTACTCCTATAATTCACCCCTCCACTTT
TRBJ1-1 | - | TRBV20-1 | TRBD1 | CSARKDRDTEAFF | TGCAGTGCTAGGAAGGACAGGGACACTGAAGCTTTCTTT
TRBJ1-6 | - | TRBV9 | - | CASSPLPVRSPLHF | TGTGCCAGCAGCCCATTACCAGTCCGCTCACCCCTCCACTTT
TRBJ1-2 | - | TRBV20-1 | - | CSARDYNSIYGYTF | TGCAGTGCTAGAGATTATAACAGTATCTATGGCTACACCTTC
TRBJ1-2 | many | TRBV7-9 | TRBD1 | CASSLQGADYGYTF | TGTGCCAGCAGCTTACAGGGGGCGGACTATGGCTACACCTTC
TRBJ2-5 | - | TRBV9 | TRBD1 | CASSPTGARGETQYF | TGTGCCAGCAGCCCCACAGGGGCCAGGGGAGAGACCCAGTACTTC
TRBJ1-1 | once | TRBV7-9 | - | CASSLEVNTGAFF | TGTGCCAGCAGCTTGGAAGTCAACACTGGAGCTTTCTTT
TRBJ2-5 | few | TRBV7-9 | - | CASSLGTADQEAQYF | TGTGCCAGCAGCTTAGGGACAGCCGACCAAGAGGCCCAGTACTTC
TRBJ1-1 | - | TRBV11-2 | - | CAWSRGAAQIRTEAFF | TGTGCCTGGAGTCGTGGGGCGGCCCAAATAAGGACTGAAGCTTTCTTT
TRBJ1-5 | few | TRBV7-6 | - | CASSLNPHGAGNQPQHF | TGTGCCAGCAGCCTCAACCCCCACGGGGCAGGCAATCAGCCCCAGCATTTT
TRBJ1-4 | - | TRBV30 | - | CACSNPGAGEKLFF | TGTGCCTGCAGTAACCCGGGGGCTGGTGAAAAACTGTTTTTT
TRBJ2-5 | - | TRBV6-1 | - | CVSSLARREETQYF | TGTGTCAGCAGTTTAGCGCGTCGAGAAGAGACCCAGTACTTC
TRBJ1-1 | - | TRBV19 | TRBD1 | CASSIGATGRGTEAFF | TGTGCCAGTAGTATTGGAGCGACAGGGAGAGGTACTGAAGCTTTCTTT
TRBJ1-1 | many | TRBV7-9 | - | CASYRDSTEAFF | TGTGCCAGCTACAGGGATAGCACTGAAGCTTTCTTT
TRBJ1-1 | - | TRBV20-1 | - | CSARDQAASRPGAFF | TGCAGTGCTAGAGATCAGGCAGCGTCTAGACCAGGAGCTTTCTTT
TRBJ2-3 | - | TRBV20-1 | - | CSARDPNQWGNTQYF | TGCAGTGCTAGAGATCCCAACCAATGGGGGAATACGCAGTATTTT
TRBJ2-7 | few | TRBV4-2 | - | CASSRGPGKDEQYF | TGTGCCAGCAGCCGGGGCCCCGGGAAGGACGAGCAGTACTTC
TRBJ1-5 | - | TRBV10-3 | - | CASSYAGQRYSNQPQHF | TGTGCCAGCAGTTACGCAGGGCAGCGTTATAGCAATCAGCCCCAGCATTTT